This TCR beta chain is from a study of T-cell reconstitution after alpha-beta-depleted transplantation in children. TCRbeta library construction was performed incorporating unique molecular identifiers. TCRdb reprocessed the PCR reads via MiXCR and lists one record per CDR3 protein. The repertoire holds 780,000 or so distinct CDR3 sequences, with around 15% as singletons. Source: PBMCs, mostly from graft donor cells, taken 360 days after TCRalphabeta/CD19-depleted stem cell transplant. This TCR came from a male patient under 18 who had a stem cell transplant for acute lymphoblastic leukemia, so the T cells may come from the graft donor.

The CDR3 is CASSLVTSGINEQFF. The CDR3 DNA reads TGCGCCAGCAGCTTGGTTACTAGCGGGATCAATGAGCAGTTCTTC. The genes are TRBV5-1 and TRBJ2-1, with 10 bases fitting TRBD2. Trimming cost V 0 bases and J 6 bases; bases outside gene matches: 3. There are 15 residues in the CDR3. Germline V CDR1 and CDR2: SGHRS, YFSETQ. Full variable domain (remainder filled in from reference TRBV5-1 and TRBJ2-1): KAGVTQTPRYLIKTRGQQVTLSCSPISGHRSVSWYQQTPGQGLQFLFEYFSETQRNKGNFPGRFSGRQFSNSRSEMNVSTLELGDSALYLCASSLVTSGINEQFFGPGTRLTVL.